This entry concerns a single T cell receptor (beta chain). What it binds is not known. TCRdb's copy holds only in-frame clones and misses some; the assay was immunoSEQ multiplex PCR. This sample has about 18,000 clones, with about nine tenths found just once. Germline CDR1 and CDR2: MRHNA and SNTAGT. The germline V and J ends were trimmed by 4 bases and 3 bases, with 9 bases remaining between them. This CDR3 is 14 amino acids long. This specimen comes from a study of T cells in localized non-small cell lung cancer. Overall study results and limits: Median around 56 top-100 tumor clones were shared with paired adjacent lung. A single tumor region was sequenced, leaving heterogeneity possible. Clonality peaked in uninvolved adjacent lung rather than tumor.

The chain recombines TRBV6-4 with TRBJ2-2; D not certain. This TCR was recovered from a woman aged 40-75 years with stage I lung adenocarcinoma. This specimen was peripheral blood, taken before any cancer treatment. Written as DNA, the CDR3 is TGTGCCAGCAGTGTTAGCCCTGACACCGGGGAGCTGTTTTTT. Protein product: CASSVSPDTGELFF.